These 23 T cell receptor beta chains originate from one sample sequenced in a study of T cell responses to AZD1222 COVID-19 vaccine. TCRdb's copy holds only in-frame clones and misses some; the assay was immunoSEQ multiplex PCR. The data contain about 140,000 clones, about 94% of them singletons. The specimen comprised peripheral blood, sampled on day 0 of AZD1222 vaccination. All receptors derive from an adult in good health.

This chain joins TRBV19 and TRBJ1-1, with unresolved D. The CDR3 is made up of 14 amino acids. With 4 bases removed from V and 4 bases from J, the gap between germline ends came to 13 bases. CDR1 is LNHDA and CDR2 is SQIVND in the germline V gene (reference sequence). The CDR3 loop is CASSKEEIGTEAFF. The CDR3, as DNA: TGTGCCAGTAGTAAGGAGGAAATCGGCACTGAAGCTTTCTTT. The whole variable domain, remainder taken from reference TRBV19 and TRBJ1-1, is DGGITQSPKYLFRKEGQNVTLSCEQNLNHDAMYWYRQDPGQGLRLIYYSQIVNDFQKGDIAEGYSVSREKKESFPLTVTSAQKNPTAFYLCASSKEEIGTEAFFGQGTRLTVV.

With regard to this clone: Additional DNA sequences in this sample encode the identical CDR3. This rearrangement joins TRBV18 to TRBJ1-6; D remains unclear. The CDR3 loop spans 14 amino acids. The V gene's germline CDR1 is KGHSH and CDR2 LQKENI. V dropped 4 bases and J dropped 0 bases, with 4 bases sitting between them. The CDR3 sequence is CASSLSSYNSPLHF. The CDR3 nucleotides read TGTGCCAGCTCACTCAGCTCCTATAATTCACCCCTCCACTTT.

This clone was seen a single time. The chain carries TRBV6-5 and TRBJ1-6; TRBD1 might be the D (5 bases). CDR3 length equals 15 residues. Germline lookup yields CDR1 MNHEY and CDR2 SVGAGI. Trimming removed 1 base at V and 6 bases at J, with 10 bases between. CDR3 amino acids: CASSYWDRPNSPLHF. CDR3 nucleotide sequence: TGTGCCAGCAGTTACTGGGACCGCCCTAATTCACCCCTCCACTTT.

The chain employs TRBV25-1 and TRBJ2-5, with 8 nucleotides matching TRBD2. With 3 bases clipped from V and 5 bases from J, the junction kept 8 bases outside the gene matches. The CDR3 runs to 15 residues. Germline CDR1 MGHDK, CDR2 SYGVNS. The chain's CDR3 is CASSDTAGEGETQYF. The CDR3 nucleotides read TGTGCCAGCAGTGATACAGCGGGAGAAGGGGAGACCCAGTACTTC.

CDR3 sequence (DNA): TGCGCCAGCAGCATAAATAATGAAAAACTGTTTTTT. Its translation: CASSINNEKLFF. The chain has TRBV5-1 and TRBJ1-4; D gene unclear. Trimming took 4 bases from V and 4 from J, leaving 5 bases between them. CDR1 SGHRS and CDR2 YFSETQ come from the germline V gene. The CDR3 is 12 residues long. The full variable domain, in which reference TRBV5-1 and TRBJ1-4 provide the parts outside the CDR3, is KAGVTQTPRYLIKTRGQQVTLSCSPISGHRSVSWYQQTPGQGLQFLFEYFSETQRNKGNFPGRFSGRQFSNSRSEMNVSTLELGDSALYLCASSINNEKLFFGSGTQLSVL.

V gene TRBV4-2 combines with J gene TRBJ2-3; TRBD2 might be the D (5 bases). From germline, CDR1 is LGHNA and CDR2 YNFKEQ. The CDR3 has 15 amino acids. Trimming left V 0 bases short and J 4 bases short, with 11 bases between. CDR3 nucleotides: TGTGCCAGCAGCCAAGATCTGGTGAGGGCAGATACGCAGTATTTT. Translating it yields CASSQDLVRADTQYF.

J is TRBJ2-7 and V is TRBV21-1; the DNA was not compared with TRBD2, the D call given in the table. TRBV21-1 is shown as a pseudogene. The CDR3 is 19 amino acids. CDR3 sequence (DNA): TGTGCCAGCAGCAAAGGGTCAGGACTAGCGGGAGGGGTACCTACGAAGCAGTACTTC. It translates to CASSKGSGLAGGVPTKQYF.

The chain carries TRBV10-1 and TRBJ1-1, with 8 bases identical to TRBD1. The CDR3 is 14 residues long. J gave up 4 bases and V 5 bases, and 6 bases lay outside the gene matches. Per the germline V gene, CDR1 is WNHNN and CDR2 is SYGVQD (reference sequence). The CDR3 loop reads CASSSGGLGTEAFF. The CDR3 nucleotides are TGCGCCAGCAGTTCAGGGGGCTTGGGCACTGAAGCTTTCTTT.

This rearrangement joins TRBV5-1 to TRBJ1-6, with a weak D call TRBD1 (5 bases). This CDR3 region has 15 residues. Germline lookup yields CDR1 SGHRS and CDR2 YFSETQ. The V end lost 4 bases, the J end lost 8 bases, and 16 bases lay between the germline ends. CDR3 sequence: CASSARPGADSPLHF. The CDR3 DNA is TGCGCCAGCAGCGCCCGTCCTGGGGCGGATTCACCCCTCCACTTT.

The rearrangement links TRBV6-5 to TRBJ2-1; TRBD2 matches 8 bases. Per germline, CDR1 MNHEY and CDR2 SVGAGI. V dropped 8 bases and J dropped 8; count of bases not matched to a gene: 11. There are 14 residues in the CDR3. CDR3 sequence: CASGYLSGSDEQFF. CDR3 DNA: TGTGCCAGCGGGTATTTGAGCGGGAGCGATGAGCAGTTCTTC.

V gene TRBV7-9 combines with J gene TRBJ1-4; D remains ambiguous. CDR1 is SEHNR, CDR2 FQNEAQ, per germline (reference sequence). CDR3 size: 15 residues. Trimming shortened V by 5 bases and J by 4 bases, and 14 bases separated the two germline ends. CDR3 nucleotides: TGTGCCAGCAGCCCTTACACGGGTTTTAATGAAAAACTGTTTTTT. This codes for CASSPYTGFNEKLFF.

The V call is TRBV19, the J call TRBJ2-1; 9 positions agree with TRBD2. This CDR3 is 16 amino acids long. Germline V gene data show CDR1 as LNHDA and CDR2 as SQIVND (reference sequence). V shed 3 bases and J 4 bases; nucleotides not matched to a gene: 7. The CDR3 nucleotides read TGTGCCAGTAGTATTCAGGGACTAGCCGGGTACAATGAGCAGTTCTTC. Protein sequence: CASSIQGLAGYNEQFF.

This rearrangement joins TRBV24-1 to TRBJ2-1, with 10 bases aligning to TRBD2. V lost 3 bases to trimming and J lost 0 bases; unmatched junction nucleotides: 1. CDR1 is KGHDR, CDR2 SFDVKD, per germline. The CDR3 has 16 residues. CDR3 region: CATSDPSGSSYNEQFF. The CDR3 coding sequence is TGTGCCACCAGTGATCCTAGCGGGAGCTCCTACAATGAGCAGTTCTTC.

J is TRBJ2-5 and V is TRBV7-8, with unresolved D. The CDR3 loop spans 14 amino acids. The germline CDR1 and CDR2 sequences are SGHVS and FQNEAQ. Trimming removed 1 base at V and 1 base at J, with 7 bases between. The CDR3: CASSLDYSQETQYF. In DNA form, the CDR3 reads TGTGCCAGCAGCTTAGATTACAGCCAAGAGACCCAGTACTTC.

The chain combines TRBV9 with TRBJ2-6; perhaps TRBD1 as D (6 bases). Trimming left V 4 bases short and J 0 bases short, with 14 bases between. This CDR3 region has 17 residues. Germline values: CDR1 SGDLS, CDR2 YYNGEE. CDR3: CASSPRTDPSGANVLTF. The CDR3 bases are TGTGCCAGCAGCCCAAGGACAGACCCCTCTGGGGCCAACGTCCTGACTTTC.

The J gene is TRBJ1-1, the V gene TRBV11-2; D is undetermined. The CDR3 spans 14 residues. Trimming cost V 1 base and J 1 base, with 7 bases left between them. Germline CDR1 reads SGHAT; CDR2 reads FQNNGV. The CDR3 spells CASSLGPANTEAFF. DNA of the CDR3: TGTGCCAGCAGCTTAGGGCCAGCGAACACTGAAGCTTTCTTT.

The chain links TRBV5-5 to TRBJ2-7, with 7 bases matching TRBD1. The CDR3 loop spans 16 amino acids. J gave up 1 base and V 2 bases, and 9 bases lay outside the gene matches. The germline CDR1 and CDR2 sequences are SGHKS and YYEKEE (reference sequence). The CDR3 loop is CASSFAGGWESYEQYF. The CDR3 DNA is TGTGCCAGCAGCTTCGCAGGGGGATGGGAATCCTACGAGCAGTACTTC.

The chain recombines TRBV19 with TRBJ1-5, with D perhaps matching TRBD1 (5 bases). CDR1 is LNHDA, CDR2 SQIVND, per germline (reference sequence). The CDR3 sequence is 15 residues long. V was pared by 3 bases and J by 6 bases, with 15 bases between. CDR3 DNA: TGTGCCAGTAGTATTAACCGCCGAGGGGTTCAGCCCCAGCATTTT. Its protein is CASSINRRGVQPQHF.

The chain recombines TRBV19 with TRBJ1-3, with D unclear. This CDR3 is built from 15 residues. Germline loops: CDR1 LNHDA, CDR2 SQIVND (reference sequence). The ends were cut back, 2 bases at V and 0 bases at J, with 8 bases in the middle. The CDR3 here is CASSITETSGNTIYF. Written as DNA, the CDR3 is TGTGCCAGTAGTATAACAGAAACCTCTGGAAACACCATATATTTT.

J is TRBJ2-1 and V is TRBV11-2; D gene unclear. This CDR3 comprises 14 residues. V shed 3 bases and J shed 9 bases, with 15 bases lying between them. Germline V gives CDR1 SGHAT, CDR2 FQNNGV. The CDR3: CASSFGSRTGEQFF. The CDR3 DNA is TGTGCCAGCAGCTTTGGCAGCCGTACGGGTGAGCAGTTCTTC.

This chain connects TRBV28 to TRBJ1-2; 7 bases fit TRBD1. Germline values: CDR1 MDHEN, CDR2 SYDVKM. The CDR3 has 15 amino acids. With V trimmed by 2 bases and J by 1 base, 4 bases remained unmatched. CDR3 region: CASSLAAGGNYGYTF. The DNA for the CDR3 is TGTGCCAGCAGTTTAGCCGCAGGGGGTAACTATGGCTACACCTTC.

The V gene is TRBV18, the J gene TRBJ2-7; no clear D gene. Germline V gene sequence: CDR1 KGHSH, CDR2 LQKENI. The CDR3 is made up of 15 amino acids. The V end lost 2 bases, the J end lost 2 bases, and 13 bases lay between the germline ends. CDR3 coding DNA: TGTGCCAGCTCACCAGAGGCAGAACGAACCTACGAGCAGTACTTC. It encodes CASSPEAERTYEQYF.

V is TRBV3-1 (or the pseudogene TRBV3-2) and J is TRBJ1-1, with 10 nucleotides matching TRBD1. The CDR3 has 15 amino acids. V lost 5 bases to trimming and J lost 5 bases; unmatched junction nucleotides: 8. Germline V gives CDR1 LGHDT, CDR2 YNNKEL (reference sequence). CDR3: CASSARQGAGTEAFF. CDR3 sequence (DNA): TGTGCCAGCAGCGCCCGACAGGGGGCAGGAACTGAAGCTTTCTTT.